This entry describes one TCR beta chain. Its antigen is as yet unknown. The data derive from a study of beta chain features in type 1 diabetes. As every portion of the isolated RNA was reverse transcribed, the sequencing read expressed TCRB transcripts. Sequencing used immunoSEQ multiplex PCR; TCRdb keeps in-frame clones, though not all of them. The data contain 300,000 or so clones, around 15% of them singletons. Study results and limitations: Type 1 diabetes patients had TCRB CDR3s that were shorter (moderately but significantly so) in all four CD4+ subsets.

Sequenced input: naive CD4+ T cells from blood. The receptor was isolated from a man aged 30-40 years with type 1 diabetes.

As DNA, the CDR3 is TGTGCCAGCAGCGTTAGTGTAGGAGGGGAAGCTTTCTTT. It specifies CASSVSVGGEAFF. The gene calls are TRBV9 and TRBJ1-1; D not resolved. Germline loops: CDR1 SGDLS, CDR2 YYNGEE. The CDR3 totals 13 residues. With 2 bases removed from V and 8 bases from J, the gap between germline ends came to 13 bases.